One sample yielded the 5 T cell receptor beta chains listed below, sequenced in a study of OX40 agonist ivuxolimab in advanced cancers. Sequencing was performed with immunoSEQ multiplex PCR; in TCRdb, only in-frame clones are kept and a portion is missing. The table has roughly 57,000 clones, about four fifths seen once. This sample comprised CD4+ or CD8+ T cells sorted from blood, obtained in a trial of the OX40 agonist ivuxolimab. These receptors were obtained from an adult with an advanced solid tumor such as melanoma, head and neck, liver or kidney cancer.

This chain uses TRBV18 with TRBJ1-2, with D perhaps TRBD1 (5 bases). The CDR3 sequence is 16 residues long. V dropped 0 bases and J dropped 1 base, with 12 bases sitting between them. Germline-derived CDR1 and CDR2 are KGHSH and LQKENI. The CDR3 loop reads CASSPPTAPDNYGYTF. The CDR3 nucleotides read TGTGCCAGCTCACCACCGACAGCCCCTGATAACTATGGCTACACCTTC.

The rearrangement uses TRBV7-2 and TRBJ2-7; TRBD2 matches at 9 bases. CDR3 size: 14 residues. V lost 3 bases to trimming and J lost 11 bases; unmatched junction nucleotides: 11. CDR1 and CDR2 (germline): SGHTA, FQGNSA. As DNA, the CDR3 is TGTGCCAGCAGCTTTGTAGCGGGAGCGGTCTTGGAGTACTTC. Its protein product is CASSFVAGAVLEYF.

The chain joins TRBV7-9 to TRBJ2-2; TRBD1 aligns across 10 bases. The V gene's germline CDR1 is SEHNR and CDR2 FQNEAQ (reference sequence). Trimming removed 5 bases from V and 6 bases from J; junction bases left unmatched: 6. The CDR3 length is 15 residues. The CDR3 loop reads CASSPRTGGSGELFF. For the CDR3, the DNA is TGTGCCAGCAGCCCCCGGACAGGGGGTTCCGGGGAGCTGTTTTTT.

V usage is TRBV7-2 and J usage is TRBJ2-1; 7 bases align to TRBD2. The CDR3 contains 15 residues. Germline trimming cut 1 base from V and 1 base from J; bases unmatched to any gene: 1. Germline-derived CDR1 and CDR2 are SGHTA and FQGNSA. The CDR3 DNA reads TGTGCCAGCAGCTTAGGGACTAGGTCCTACAATGAGCAGTTCTTC. Protein product: CASSLGTRSYNEQFF.

This chain joins TRBV18 and TRBJ1-5; D is undetermined. V lost 8 bases to trimming and J lost 0 bases, with 14 bases between them. Germline V gene data show CDR1 as KGHSH and CDR2 as LQKENI. The CDR3 contains 15 residues. Here the CDR3 DNA reads TGTGCCAGCACTAACAGCCCTTTTAGCAATCAGCCCCAGCATTTT. Encoded protein: CASTNSPFSNQPQHF.